The clone carrying this TCR beta chain was recorded at least ten times. Its antigen is currently unknown. Full-length variable regions came from constant-region reverse primers plus semi-nested Nested Universal Primer A PCR. A single record per CDR3 protein comes from TCRdb applying MiXCR to the 5' RACE reads. In the table there are about 42,000 distinct CDR3 sequences, about 32% of which are singletons. CD4+CD45RO+CD25- cells were isolated as memory CD4+ T cells. General study points: Greatest tumor Treg TCR overlap was with tumor naive CD4+ cells. Tumor memory CD4+ T cell TCR gene usage was found to cluster with blood and lymph node memory CD4+ cells and with lymph node naive CD4+ cells.

The material sequenced was tumor-infiltrating memory CD4+ T cells sorted from the breast tumor. Documented subset: memory CD4+ T cells, CD4+CD45RO+CD25-. The clonotype originates from a female donor with breast cancer.

CDR3 sequence: CASSALAGLTDTQYF. DNA of the CDR3: TGTGCCAGCAGCGCACTAGCGGGGCTCACAGATACGCAGTATTTT. The V call is TRBV7-3, the J call TRBJ2-3, with TRBD2 identical over 10 bases. This CDR3 has 15 residues. V trimming: 5 bases; J trimming: 2 bases; junction bases outside the gene matches: 4. Germline V gene sequence: CDR1 SGHTA, CDR2 FQGTGA. Filled out from reference TRBV7-3 and TRBJ2-3, the complete variable domain reads GAGVSQTPSNKVTEKGKYVELRCDPISGHTALYWYRQSLGQGPEFLIYFQGTGAADDSGLPNDRFFAVRPEGSVSTLKIQRTERGDSAVYLCASSALAGLTDTQYFGPGTRLTVL.